The T cell receptor (beta chain) described here comes from a study of CD8+CD57+ T cells in acquired aplastic anemia. The authors sequenced patients whose flow cytometry had shown CD8+CD57+ cell expansion. CDR3 length: 13 amino acids. V was trimmed by 9 bases and J by 8 bases, leaving 19 bases between them. CDR1 is LNHNV, CDR2 YYDKDF, per germline (reference sequence). On this clonotype: This CDR3 is missing its conserved last phenylalanine or tryptophan, likely due to a read error.

TCR beta VDJ combinations and CDR3 sequences were profiled from genomic DNA. TCRdb itself ran the reads through MiXCR, one entry per CDR3 protein. The sample lists some 200,000 distinct CDR3 sequences, about half occurring once. The clonotype originates from a human donor with aplastic anemia. Input material: sorted CD4+, CD8+, or CD8+CD57+ T cells (not recorded which) from PBMCs. The genes are TRBV15 and TRBJ1-2, with no clear D. The CDR3 region has the DNA TGTGCCACTCGGGAGGGCGTAACCTACGGCTACACCCTC. Translation: CATREGVTYGYTL.